These T cell receptor beta chains were read from a single sample in a study of blood T cell repertoires in COVID-19. Libraries were prepared by immunoSEQ multiplex PCR; TCRdb keeps only in-frame clonotypes and omits some of them. Among 250,000 or so clones listed, less than 95% were seen once. Sequencing was done on a sample of PBMCs or T cells enriched from blood (not recorded which). The receptors here all came from a man in his forties who had been exposed to COVID-19. Each CDR3 is given with its conserved first and last residue. A D gene is named only where the DNA matches it firmly. Size is omitted from some rows. Given values are once, few, many or a class for expanded clones.

>TRBV2|.|TRBD2|TRBJ2-1
CASSPQRGGFNEQFF
TGTGCCAGCAGTCCCCAGCGGGGGGGGTTCAATGAGCAGTTCTTC
>TRBV3-1/TRBV3-2|.|TRBD2|TRBJ2-3
CASSQVFYGTSGATSTDTQYF
TGTGCCAGCAGCCAAGTCTTCTACGGGACTAGCGGGGCCACTAGCACAGATACGCAGTATTTT
>TRBV6-5|.|.|TRBJ2-2
CASSYTGSGELFF
TGTGCCAGCAGTTATACAGGGTCCGGGGAGCTGTTTTTT
>TRBV30|.|.|TRBJ2-1
CALTLALRERGYNEQFF
TGTGCCTTGACCCTAGCGTTACGGGAGAGGGGATACAATGAGCAGTTCTTC
>TRBV28|.|TRBD1|TRBJ1-2
CASTIGDRVSGYTF
TGTGCCAGCACTATAGGAGACAGGGTTTCCGGCTACACCTTC
>TRBV28|.|TRBD1|TRBJ1-5
CASRAPGQGNQPQHF
TGTGCCAGCAGAGCCCCGGGACAGGGGAATCAGCCCCAGCATTTT
>TRBV14|.|.|TRBJ1-2
CASSLIYGYTF
TGTGCCAGCAGCCTAATCTATGGCTACACCTTC
>TRBV24-1|.|.|TRBJ1-2
CATSDGQLNYGYTF
TGTGCCACCAGTGACGGACAGCTTAACTATGGCTACACCTTC
>TRBV6-5|.|TRBD1|TRBJ2-3
CASTRQGLDTDTQYF
TGTGCCAGCACCAGACAGGGATTGGACACAGATACGCAGTATTTT
>TRBV30|.|.|TRBJ1-5
CAWSKTAPGQPQHF
TGTGCCTGGAGTAAGACAGCCCCAGGTCAGCCCCAGCATTTT
>TRBV7-9|once|TRBD2|TRBJ2-7
CASSFAVAGNSYEQYF
TGTGCCAGCAGCTTCGCCGTAGCGGGGAACTCCTACGAGCAGTACTTC
>TRBV7-2|.|TRBD1|TRBJ1-2
CASSLVPQGAPDYTF
TGTGCCAGCAGCTTAGTTCCACAGGGGGCCCCCGACTACACCTTC
>TRBV19|.|TRBD2|TRBJ2-3
CASNKGLAMSTDTQYF
TGTGCCAGTAACAAGGGACTAGCGATGTCCACAGATACGCAGTATTTT
>TRBV11-2|.|.|TRBJ1-4
CASSYVSGEKLFF
TGTGCCAGCAGTTACGTATCGGGTGAAAAACTGTTTTTT
>TRBV7-2|.|TRBD2|TRBJ2-1
CASSLTTSGRPFF
TGTGCCAGCAGCTTGACGACTAGCGGGAGGCCGTTCTTC